The clone carrying this TCR beta chain was detected a few times. Its antigen is currently unknown. The data were obtained in a study of CD8 T cells in ankylosing spondylitis. General observations from the study: From matched ankylosing spondylitis synovial fluid, disease-linked clones were reportedly recovered at significantly enriched levels. Earlier reports found some motif variants in synovial fluid and blood in reactive arthritis.

The CDR3 totals 14 residues. Germline V gene data show CDR1 as SEHNR and CDR2 as FQNEAQ (reference sequence). V dropped 1 base and J dropped 3 bases, with 10 bases sitting between them. TCRdb re-analysed the 5' RACE reads in MiXCR, keeping a single row per CDR3 protein. Of about 340,000 distinct CDR3 sequences listed, approximately 22% were seen once; the top ten hold 13%. The sequencing input was blood, either unsorted or a sorted T cell fraction (not recorded which). This rearrangement joins TRBV7-9 to TRBJ2-7; D is unresolved. The sequence came from a male donor with ankylosing spondylitis or in good health (not recorded which). Written as DNA, the CDR3 is TGTGCCAGCAGCTTAGGACCACCCAACTACGAGCAGTACTTC. Its protein product is CASSLGPPNYEQYF.